The text below deals with one T cell receptor (beta chain). Some clones are missing from TCRdb's copy, which holds only in-frame ones; the method was immunoSEQ multiplex PCR. There are approximately 200,000 clones in the sample; roughly 81% occur only once, and 2.9% lies in the top ten. The data are from a study of blood T cell repertoires in COVID-19. Per germline, CDR1 SSHAT and CDR2 FNYEAQ (reference sequence). The ends lost 5 bases at V and 2 bases at J; junction bases unmatched: 5. This CDR3 spans 14 amino acids. The sequenced sample was peripheral blood. The sequence derives from a man in his fifties or sixties who had recovered from COVID-19. The V and J genes are TRBV7-7 and TRBJ2-5; 7 nucleotides align to TRBD1. CDR3 protein: CASSKTGEQETQYF. The CDR3 DNA reads TGTGCCAGCAGCAAAACAGGGGAACAAGAGACCCAGTACTTC.